The clone carrying this T cell receptor beta chain was counted once. Original handling: Amplification of reference gene primers was used by the study to estimate nucleated cell counts. Repertoires were generated with immunoSEQ multiplex PCR, while TCRdb's copy carries only in-frame clones and drops some. The DNA was the basis for D and trimming; V, J and clone size are from that table. This table holds 45,000 or so clones, roughly nine tenths found once. The germline V gene has CDR1 MNHNS and CDR2 SASEGT. This CDR3 contains 13 residues. V lost 1 base and J 7 bases, leaving 10 bases between the germline ends. This sample was included in a study of blood T cell repertoires in COVID-19. The wider study: Sample material is recorded as cDNA or gDNA derived from T cells, B-cell-depleted T cells, or PBMCs.

The specimen was peripheral blood. This clonotype was obtained from a man in his 70s with active COVID-19. The chain uses TRBV6-1 and TRBJ1-2, with a tentative D call TRBD1 (6 bases). This CDR3 reads CASSEGNRVGYTF. CDR3 nucleotide sequence: TGTGCCAGCAGTGAAGGTAACAGGGTTGGCTACACCTTC.